The 24 T cell receptor beta chains presented below share a single source sample, sequenced in a study of blood T cell repertoires in COVID-19. Clones were sequenced by immunoSEQ multiplex PCR, and TCRdb holds only the in-frame ones, with some missing. Here the sample spans about 240,000 clones, around 83% being singletons. Sequencing input: peripheral blood. These receptors came from a young man who had recovered from COVID-19.

The chain is built from TRBV19 and TRBJ1-5; 7 nucleotides line up with TRBD1. Germline trimming cut 6 bases from V and 0 bases from J; bases unmatched to any gene: 8. The CDR3 contains 16 residues. Germline lookup yields CDR1 LNHDA and CDR2 SQIVND (reference sequence). The CDR3 is CASRPDRDNSNQPQHF. For the CDR3, the DNA is TGTGCCAGTAGGCCCGACAGGGATAATAGCAATCAGCCCCAGCATTTT.

This clone was seen only once. The chain recombines TRBV2 with TRBJ2-3; TRBD2 agrees at 9 bases. This CDR3 region has 14 residues. J gave up 5 bases and V 4 bases, and 4 bases lay outside the gene matches. Germline V gives CDR1 SNHLY, CDR2 FYNNEI. The DNA for the CDR3 is TGTGCCAGCAGTGGCGGGGGGGCCGTAGATACGCAGTATTTT. Its protein is CASSGGGAVDTQYF.

The chain is built from TRBV10-3 and TRBJ2-2; a possible D gene is TRBD1 (6 bases). The V end was cut by 10 bases, the J end by 7 bases, with 19 bases between. The CDR3 spans 14 residues. The germline V gene encodes CDR1 ENHRY and CDR2 SYGVKD. CDR3 loop: CATTKDRYDGELFF. CDR3 coding DNA: TGTGCCACCACCAAGGACAGATATGACGGGGAGCTGTTTTTT.

The CDR3 spells CASSWTGNYEQYV. In DNA, the CDR3 is TGTGCCAGCAGCTGGACAGGTAACTACGAGCAGTACGTC. The V and J genes are TRBV5-8 and TRBJ2-7; 7 nucleotides align to TRBD1. CDR1 is SGHTS, CDR2 YDEGEE, per germline. The CDR3 contains 13 residues. With 3 bases clipped from V and 3 bases from J, the junction kept 3 bases outside the gene matches.

The chain combines TRBV3-1 (or the pseudogene TRBV3-2) with TRBJ2-3; 12 bases map to TRBD2. V shed 9 bases and J 5 bases; nucleotides not matched to a gene: 9. In germline, CDR1 is LGHDT, CDR2 YNNKEL (reference sequence). The CDR3 runs to 15 residues. The chain's CDR3 is CASSTSGGQGDTQYF. In nucleotides, the CDR3 is TGTGCCAGTAGCACTAGCGGGGGGCAGGGAGATACGCAGTATTTT.

V is TRBV19 and J is TRBJ2-1; 9 bases are a match to TRBD2. J gave up 0 bases and V 2 bases, and 8 bases lay outside the gene matches. Looked up from germline, CDR1 is LNHDA and CDR2 is SQIVND (reference sequence). The CDR3 runs 18 residues. CDR3: CASSITEGLASSYNEQFF. In DNA form, the CDR3 reads TGTGCCAGTAGTATAACGGAGGGACTAGCTAGCTCCTACAATGAGCAGTTCTTC.

The chain is built from TRBV6-5 and TRBJ1-2, with 7 bases that match TRBD1. CDR1 is MNHEY, CDR2 SVGAGI, per germline. The CDR3 contains 14 residues. Trimming cost V 8 bases and J 4 bases; bases outside gene matches: 10. This chain's CDR3 is CASLRDRVTYGYTF. The CDR3 DNA follows: TGTGCCAGCCTACGAGACAGGGTAACCTATGGCTACACCTTC.

CDR3 DNA sequence: TGTGCCAGCAGTGAAGGGACAGCCGCTAACTATGGCTACACCTTC. It codes for CASSEGTAANYGYTF. The gene calls are TRBV9 and TRBJ1-2; 7 nucleotides line up with TRBD1. J lost 0 bases, V lost 5 bases, and 7 bases had no gene match. The CDR3 is 15 amino acids. Germline V CDR1 and CDR2: SGDLS, YYNGEE.

The rearrangement uses TRBV10-3 and TRBJ1-2; D not resolved. The V and J ends lost 0 bases and 8 bases respectively, with 7 bases between them. Germline values: CDR1 ENHRY, CDR2 SYGVKD. This CDR3 has 12 amino acids. The CDR3 sequence is CAISESERGYTF. The CDR3 nucleotides read TGTGCCATCAGTGAGTCTGAGCGCGGCTACACCTTC.

The chain links TRBV3-1 (or the pseudogene TRBV3-2) to TRBJ1-2; D may be TRBD1 (5 bases). The CDR3 length is 13 residues. Germline values: CDR1 LGHDT, CDR2 YNNKEL (reference sequence). V lost 0 bases and J 7 bases, leaving 9 bases between the germline ends. The CDR3 reads CASSQDDSFGYTF. CDR3 bases: TGTGCCAGCAGCCAAGATGACAGTTTTGGCTACACCTTC.

The V call is TRBV24-1, the J call TRBJ1-4, with D possibly being TRBD1 (6 bases). The V end was cut by 2 bases, the J end by 7 bases, with 13 bases between. The CDR3 is made up of 15 amino acids. Germline V lookup: CDR1 KGHDR, CDR2 SFDVKD. The CDR3 nucleotides are TGTGCCACCAGTGATTCCCGCAGGGGCGGTGAAAAACTGTTTTTT. It is translated as CATSDSRRGGEKLFF.

CDR3: CASVLSGGHGYTF. The DNA of the CDR3 is TGTGCCAGCGTATTATCGGGGGGACACGGCTACACCTTC. This chain links TRBV12-3 or TRBV12-4 with TRBJ1-2, with a weak D call TRBD1 (6 bases). This CDR3 region has 13 residues. V lost 8 bases to trimming and J lost 8 bases, with 18 bases between them.

This chain uses TRBV5-5 with TRBJ2-1, with TRBD2 identical over 7 bases. Germline CDR1 is SGHKS and CDR2 is YYEKEE (reference sequence). J gave up 1 base and V 4 bases, and 11 bases lay outside the gene matches. There are 17 residues in the CDR3. The CDR3 DNA sequence: TGTGCCAGCAGCGTAGGGGAGGGGTCATTTTCCTACAATGAGCAGTTCTTC. It is translated as CASSVGEGSFSYNEQFF.

The rearrangement joins TRBV2 to TRBJ2-2, with D possibly being TRBD1 (6 bases). The V end lost 4 bases, the J end lost 5 bases, and 11 bases lay between the germline ends. CDR3 length: 14 residues. Germline CDR1 is SNHLY and CDR2 is FYNNEI. DNA for the CDR3: TGTGCCAGCAGTGTGAACAGGGCAACCGGGGAGCTGTTTTTT. The encoded protein is CASSVNRATGELFF.

This chain connects TRBV5-5 to TRBJ1-4; TRBD1 agrees at 7 bases. CDR3 length: 15 amino acids. Germline V gene lookup returns CDR1 SGHKS and CDR2 YYEKEE (reference sequence). Unmatched junction bases numbered 10, after V lost 4 bases and J lost 7 bases. The CDR3 is CASSISGGGGEKLFF. CDR3 nucleotides: TGTGCCAGCAGCATCTCAGGGGGAGGAGGTGAAAAACTGTTTTTT. Full variable domain (outside the CDR3, taken from reference TRBV5-5 and TRBJ1-4): DAGVTQSPTHLIKTRGQQVTLRCSPISGHKSVSWYQQVLGQGPQFIFQYYEKEERGRGNFPDRFSARQFPNYSSELNVNALLLGDSALYLCASSISGGGGEKLFFGSGTQLSVL.

The DNA for the CDR3 is TGTGCCACAAAGGAAGGGGGCGGGAATGAGCAGTTCTTC. It translates to CATKEGGGNEQFF. The rearrangement uses TRBV3-1 (or the pseudogene TRBV3-2) and TRBJ2-1; the match to TRBD1 covers 7 bases. The length of the CDR3 is 13 residues. Unmatched junction bases numbered 10, after V lost 10 bases and J lost 7 bases. Germline V gene data show CDR1 as LGHDT and CDR2 as YNNKEL (reference sequence).

This rearrangement joins TRBV6-5 to TRBJ1-6; 8 positions agree with TRBD1. CDR1 is MNHEY, CDR2 SVGAGI, per germline. CDR3 length equals 13 residues. V was clipped by 10 bases and J by 7 bases; unmatched bases: 6. The CDR3 loop is CANQGQENSPLHF. The DNA for the CDR3 is TGTGCCAACCAGGGACAGGAGAATTCACCCCTCCACTTT.

The chain combines TRBV6-6 with TRBJ1-5; a weak D match, TRBD1 (5 bases). The CDR3 is 13 amino acids. CDR1 is MNHNY, CDR2 SVGAGI, per germline (reference sequence). The V end lost 10 bases, the J end lost 2 bases, and 12 bases lay between the germline ends. This CDR3 is CATHRTRNQPQHF. The DNA of the CDR3 is TGTGCCACCCACCGGACACGCAATCAGCCCCAGCATTTT.

The gene calls are TRBV11-2 and TRBJ2-5; 9 positions match TRBD2. The germline CDR1 and CDR2 sequences are SGHAT and FQNNGV. The junction had 6 bases not matched to a gene; V was cut back by 5 bases and J by 5 bases. The CDR3 spans 14 residues. The CDR3 nucleotides read TGTGCCAGCAGCAAAGCGGGGGGAGGGGAGACCCAGTACTTC. It yields the protein CASSKAGGGETQYF.

The chain recombines TRBV7-2 with TRBJ2-5, with 7 bases aligning to TRBD2. Unmatched junction bases numbered 5, after V lost 5 bases and J lost 2 bases. The CDR3 sequence is 14 residues long. Per the germline V gene, CDR1 is SGHTA and CDR2 is FQGNSA. The CDR3 nucleotides are TGTGCCAGCAGCCTCACGCGGGAGCAAGAGACCCAGTACTTC. Translated: CASSLTREQETQYF.

The V gene is TRBV9, the J gene TRBJ1-1; weak D call: TRBD1 (5 bases). Trimming left V 0 bases short and J 4 bases short, with 10 bases between. Germline CDR1 SGDLS, CDR2 YYNGEE. This CDR3 region has 14 residues. CDR3 nucleotides: TGTGCCAGCAGCGTAGATCGGGGGACCACTGAAGCTTTCTTT. Translation gives CASSVDRGTTEAFF.

The chain is built from TRBV5-1 and TRBJ2-3; 9 nucleotides agree with TRBD1. Germline loops: CDR1 SGHRS, CDR2 YFSETQ. The V and J ends lost 3 bases and 3 bases, in that order; junction bases with no gene match: 5. The CDR3 has 15 residues. The CDR3: CASSYAGTGTDTQYF. DNA for the CDR3: TGCGCCAGCAGCTATGCCGGGACAGGGACAGATACGCAGTATTTT.

The gene calls are TRBV28 and TRBJ1-5; D might be TRBD1 (6 bases). CDR1 is MDHEN, CDR2 SYDVKM, per germline. The V end lost 3 bases, the J end lost 2 bases, and 17 bases lay between the germline ends. The CDR3 has 17 residues. The CDR3 coding sequence is TGTGCCAGCAGTTTCCTCCCGGAGGCAGGGGGCAATCAGCCCCAGCATTTT. Translated: CASSFLPEAGGNQPQHF.

The chain has TRBV19 and TRBJ2-5, with TRBD1 matching 8 bases. The germline V gene has CDR1 LNHDA and CDR2 SQIVND (reference sequence). The CDR3 is made up of 15 amino acids. After removal of 7 bases from V and 5 bases from J, the junction contained 12 bases not matched to a gene. The CDR3 region is CASTITGGEGETQYF. CDR3 nucleotides: TGTGCCAGTACCATCACAGGGGGTGAGGGTGAGACCCAGTACTTC.